One and the same sample provided the 20 T cell receptor beta chains below, sequenced in a study of post-analysis software for immune sequencing data. For these receptors, no antigen is known. Findings and caveats of the study: Included in a set of about five TRBV segments more frequent in patients than controls were TRBV5-6, TRBV5-1 and TRBV20-1.

The TCR beta cDNA libraries carried unique molecular identifiers. A single record per CDR3 protein comes from TCRdb applying MiXCR to the PCR reads. The sample has around 700,000 distinct CDR3 sequences, approximately 59% seen once. The sequenced sample consisted of blood. These receptors came from a girl aged 2 to 9 with multiple sclerosis.

J is TRBJ2-7 and V is TRBV2, with a weak D call TRBD1 (5 bases). Trimming stripped 7 bases from V and 3 bases from J, with 7 bases between. The CDR3 runs 11 residues. Germline lookup yields CDR1 SNHLY and CDR2 FYNNEI. CDR3 sequence reads: CASNTGYEQYF. The CDR3, as DNA: TGTGCCAGCAACACAGGCTACGAGCAGTACTTC.

The chain uses TRBV24-1 and TRBJ2-1; 8 bases align to TRBD1. Germline V gene data show CDR1 as KGHDR and CDR2 as SFDVKD. The CDR3 extends over 16 amino acids. The V segment lost 3 bases and the J segment 3 bases; nucleotides outside the gene matches: 6. CDR3 sequence: CATSDAGQALYNEQFF. The CDR3, as DNA: TGTGCCACCAGTGATGCGGGACAGGCACTCTACAATGAGCAGTTCTTC.

V usage is TRBV6-5 and J usage is TRBJ2-3; 9 bases agree with TRBD2. CDR3 length equals 16 residues. With 2 bases clipped from V and 1 base from J, the junction kept 4 bases outside the gene matches. The germline V gene encodes CDR1 MNHEY and CDR2 SVGAGI. This CDR3 reads CASSYRGGAGTDTQYF. CDR3 in DNA: TGTGCCAGCAGTTACCGCGGGGGGGCTGGCACAGATACGCAGTATTTT.

CDR3: CSASSPGLAAHEQYF. In DNA, the CDR3 is TGCAGTGCCTCTTCGCCGGGACTAGCGGCCCATGAGCAGTACTTC. This sequence joins TRBV20-1 and TRBJ2-4; 11 bases map to TRBD2. Germline CDR1 DFQATT, CDR2 SNEGSKA (reference sequence). V lost 6 bases and J lost 13; bases outside the gene matches: 17. The CDR3 runs 15 residues.

V is TRBV20-1 and J is TRBJ2-1; no clear D gene. CDR3 length: 14 residues. From germline, CDR1 is DFQATT and CDR2 SNEGSKA (reference sequence). The V and J ends lost 4 bases and 0 bases respectively, with 10 bases between them. CDR3: CSATAGSSYNEQFF. CDR3 coding DNA: TGCAGTGCTACGGCAGGTAGCTCCTACAATGAGCAGTTCTTC.

This clonotype was counted a few times. V gene TRBV5-5 combines with J gene TRBJ1-2, with 7 bases that match TRBD1. Germline CDR1 is SGHKS and CDR2 is YYEKEE (reference sequence). The CDR3 totals 14 residues. The V gene end was trimmed by 4 bases and the J gene end by 0 bases; junction bases not matched to a gene: 3. CDR3 bases: TGTGCCAGCAGCGCGGGACAGTCTAACTATGGCTACACCTTC. Residues: CASSAGQSNYGYTF.

DNA of the CDR3: TGTGCCACCAGCAGAGAAGGGCCTACCGGACTTAGCACAGATACGCAGTATTTT. Protein product: CATSREGPTGLSTDTQYF. This chain uses TRBV15 with TRBJ2-3; tentatively, D is TRBD2 (5 bases). V lost 0 bases to trimming and J lost 0 bases, with 16 bases between them. Germline-derived CDR1 and CDR2 are LNHNV and YYDKDF (reference sequence). The CDR3 covers 18 residues.

This sequence joins TRBV12-3 or TRBV12-4 and TRBJ1-4; D ambiguous. The CDR3 is made up of 16 amino acids. V gave up 0 bases and J gave up 7 bases, with 15 bases separating them. CDR3 in DNA: TGTGCCAGCAGTTTAGCGCTCGGCAGAGGAAGTGAAAAACTGTTTTTT. Protein sequence: CASSLALGRGSEKLFF.

The J gene is TRBJ1-1, the V gene TRBV12-3 or TRBV12-4, with TRBD1 matching 9 bases. The CDR3 consists of 16 residues. Germline trimming cut 4 bases from V and 0 bases from J; bases unmatched to any gene: 6. The CDR3 region has the DNA TGTGCCAGCAGTTCGGCGGGACAGGGAGTGAACACTGAAGCTTTCTTT. Protein product: CASSSAGQGVNTEAFF.

The rearrangement uses TRBV5-1 and TRBJ2-2; D remains ambiguous. Germline CDR1 SGHRS, CDR2 YFSETQ. The CDR3 runs to 14 residues. V was cut by 8 bases and J by 0 bases, with 11 bases left in between. In nucleotides, the CDR3 is TGCGCCAGTGAGGAAACTTCGAACACCGGGGAGCTGTTTTTT. It is translated as CASEETSNTGELFF.

The chain links TRBV5-1 to TRBJ2-1; the match to TRBD1 covers 9 bases. J gave up 1 base and V 4 bases, and 9 bases lay outside the gene matches. CDR3 length equals 17 residues. The germline gives CDR1 SGHRS, CDR2 YFSETQ. CDR3 loop: CASSRPPGQGSYNEQFF. CDR3 nucleotides: TGCGCCAGCAGCCGACCTCCTGGACAGGGGTCCTACAATGAGCAGTTCTTC. Full variable domain (outside the CDR3, taken from reference TRBV5-1 and TRBJ2-1): KAGVTQTPRYLIKTRGQQVTLSCSPISGHRSVSWYQQTPGQGLQFLFEYFSETQRNKGNFPGRFSGRQFSNSRSEMNVSTLELGDSALYLCASSRPPGQGSYNEQFFGPGTRLTVL.

The V call is TRBV29-1, the J call TRBJ2-7, with TRBD2 matching 14 bases. The J call may be mistaken, given a closer DNA end match to TRBJ2-5. The CDR3 covers 18 residues. Germline assignment: CDR1 SQVTM and CDR2 ANQGSEA. The CDR3 nucleotides are TGCAGCGTCCGACAGGGGGGGACTAGCGGGAGCGGGATGGAGACCCAGTACTTC. Amino acids: CSVRQGGTSGSGMETQYF.

The chain employs TRBV5-1 and TRBJ2-3; 11 nucleotides agree with TRBD2. The germline CDR1 and CDR2 sequences are SGHRS and YFSETQ. J lost 3 bases, V lost 4 bases, and 10 bases had no gene match. This CDR3 region has 17 residues. This chain's CDR3 is CASSPAGGLAATDTQYF. The CDR3 nucleotides are TGCGCCAGCAGCCCGGCTGGGGGACTAGCGGCAACAGATACGCAGTATTTT.

The chain combines TRBV27 with TRBJ1-5; D perhaps matches TRBD1 (6 bases). The CDR3 contains 15 residues. Between the trimmed V and J ends, which lost 5 bases and 0 bases, there was a span of 11 bases. CDR1 MNHEY and CDR2 SMNVEV come from the germline V gene (reference sequence). The CDR3 spells CASSRTDYSNQPQHF. CDR3 DNA sequence: TGTGCCAGCAGTCGGACAGATTATAGCAATCAGCCCCAGCATTTT.

The chain carries TRBV29-1 and TRBJ2-1; D is perhaps TRBD1 (5 bases). CDR1 and CDR2 from the germline V gene are SQVTM and ANQGSEA. Trimming shortened V by 7 bases and J by 5 bases, and 21 bases separated the two germline ends. The CDR3 totals 15 residues. This chain's CDR3 is CSASLTALQDNEQFF. Here the CDR3 DNA reads TGCAGCGCCTCCCTGACCGCTTTACAGGACAATGAGCAGTTCTTC.

This clonotype was counted only a few times. The rearrangement links TRBV10-3 to TRBJ1-2; no clear D. CDR3 length: 14 residues. Germline V gene data show CDR1 as ENHRY and CDR2 as SYGVKD. V gave up 0 bases and J gave up 6 bases, with 11 bases separating them. The CDR3 region is CAISESGRADGYTF. The CDR3 coding sequence is TGTGCCATCAGTGAGTCTGGGCGGGCTGATGGCTACACCTTC.

This clonotype was seen just once. The V call is TRBV5-1, the J call TRBJ2-3; 15 bases fit TRBD2. J was trimmed by 6 bases and V by 6 bases; bases with no gene match: 5. The germline V gene has CDR1 SGHRS and CDR2 YFSETQ. This CDR3 comprises 15 residues. The CDR3 loop reads CASTGLAGGEDTQYF. In DNA form, the CDR3 reads TGCGCCAGCACAGGACTAGCGGGAGGGGAGGATACGCAGTATTTT.

The chain combines TRBV29-1 with TRBJ2-4, with a weak D call TRBD2 (5 bases). Judging by the DNA end, TRBJ2-5 fits better; the J call may be wrong. From germline, CDR1 is SQVTM and CDR2 ANQGSEA. The CDR3 spans 11 residues. CDR3 in amino acids: CSVLSGETQYF. As DNA, the CDR3 is TGCAGCGTTCTAAGCGGCGAGACCCAGTACTTC.

This chain connects TRBV29-1 to TRBJ1-2; 9 bases match TRBD1. The CDR3 spans 13 residues. Germline CDR1 reads SQVTM; CDR2 reads ANQGSEA. With V trimmed by 3 bases and J by 3 bases, 2 bases remained unmatched. The CDR3 sequence is CSVDTGGDYGYTF. The CDR3 DNA reads TGCAGCGTTGACACAGGGGGCGACTATGGCTACACCTTC.

The rearrangement links TRBV10-3 to TRBJ2-7; 8 bases align to TRBD1. Germline trimming cut 3 bases from V and 0 bases from J; bases unmatched to any gene: 4. The CDR3 is 15 residues long. CDR1 is ENHRY and CDR2 is SYGVKD in the germline V gene. The CDR3 loop is CAISEVGQVSYEQYF. CDR3 DNA sequence: TGTGCCATCAGTGAAGTGGGACAGGTCTCCTACGAGCAGTACTTC.